A single sample is the source of the 22 T cell receptor beta chains below, sequenced in a study of control samples from healthy donors and cancer patients. The data were produced by immunoSEQ multiplex PCR, yet TCRdb's version contains in-frame clones alone and is incomplete. The top ten hold about 0.99% of the sample, which has tens of thousands of clones, under 95% seen once. What was sequenced was PBMCs. All receptors derive from a man younger than 45 with colorectal cancer.

The chain combines TRBV15 with TRBJ1-3; TRBD1 matches 7 bases. CDR3 length: 16 amino acids. From germline, CDR1 is LNHNV and CDR2 YYDKDF (reference sequence). V was clipped by 3 bases and J by 3 bases; unmatched bases: 8. The CDR3 nucleotides read TGTGCCACCAGCAGTCCCACGACAGGGAGTGGAAACACCATATATTTT. This sequence encodes CATSSPTTGSGNTIYF.

The genes are TRBV15 and TRBJ2-1; D gene ambiguous. In germline, CDR1 is LNHNV, CDR2 YYDKDF (reference sequence). The CDR3 contains 16 residues. V was clipped by 0 bases and J by 2 bases, with 11 bases between them. The CDR3 DNA reads TGTGCCACCAGCAGAGATCGAACGGGCCCCTACAATGAGCAGTTCTTC. This codes for CATSRDRTGPYNEQFF.

The V gene is TRBV12-3 or TRBV12-4, the J gene TRBJ1-1; no definite D call. The CDR3 spans 12 residues. V was shortened by 6 bases and J by 6 bases, with 11 bases between the two germline ends. CDR3 coding DNA: TGTGCCAGCAGATTCTGGACCGCTGAAGCTTTCTTT. It yields the protein CASRFWTAEAFF.

The rearrangement uses TRBV7-2 and TRBJ2-2; possibly TRBD1 or TRBD2 for D (5 bases each). The CDR3 contains 16 residues. Germline V lookup: CDR1 SGHTA, CDR2 FQGNSA. V was trimmed by 0 bases and J by 1 base, leaving 9 bases between them. The CDR3 coding sequence is TGTGCCAGCAGCTTAGCGGGACGGATGAACACCGGGGAGCTGTTTTTT. This gives the protein CASSLAGRMNTGELFF.

The genes are TRBV19 and TRBJ2-3, with D unclear. V lost 6 bases and J lost 2, with 9 bases in between. The CDR3 has 13 residues. From germline, CDR1 is LNHDA and CDR2 SQIVND (reference sequence). The CDR3 here is CASSNTYTDTQYF. As DNA, the CDR3 is TGTGCCAGTAGCAACACTTACACAGATACGCAGTATTTT.

The chain recombines TRBV2 with TRBJ2-1, with D perhaps TRBD2 (5 bases). Trimming cost V 9 bases and J 4 bases, with 22 bases left between them. Germline CDR1 and CDR2: SNHLY and FYNNEI. The CDR3 sequence is 16 residues long. CDR3 sequence reads: CASRDQRTQVYNEQFF. DNA for the CDR3: TGTGCCAGTAGAGACCAAAGGACTCAGGTTTACAATGAGCAGTTCTTC.

This clone was counted once. One end of the junction is discordant with germline, which a read error may explain. The chain recombines TRBV2 with TRBJ1-2; D not resolved. From germline, CDR1 is SNHLY and CDR2 FYNNEI. This CDR3 comprises 10 residues. The CDR3 DNA is TGTGCCAGCAGTGTTGCGTGGGCCTTCTTC. Protein product: CASSVAWAFF.

This chain joins TRBV7-9 and TRBJ1-1; D remains unclear. The V end lost 4 bases, the J end lost 1 base, and 13 bases lay between the germline ends. The length of the CDR3 is 15 residues. The germline gives CDR1 SEHNR, CDR2 FQNEAQ (reference sequence). The CDR3 here is CASSYSTNANTEAFF. CDR3 coding DNA: TGTGCCAGCAGCTACTCGACCAATGCGAACACTGAAGCTTTCTTT.

This chain uses TRBV5-4 with TRBJ1-1, with unresolved D. Germline V lookup: CDR1 SGHNT, CDR2 YYREEE (reference sequence). V was trimmed by 1 base and J by 5 bases, leaving 6 bases between them. This CDR3 has 12 residues. The CDR3 sequence is CASSLLGTEAFF. The CDR3 nucleotides read TGTGCCAGCAGCTTGTTGGGGACTGAAGCTTTCTTT.

The chain has TRBV27 and TRBJ2-3; D gene unclear. The germline V and J ends were trimmed by 4 bases and 1 base, with 15 bases remaining between them. Germline values: CDR1 MNHEY, CDR2 SMNVEV (reference sequence). This CDR3 is built from 16 residues. The CDR3 reads CASSSLSPTGTDTQYF. Here the CDR3 DNA reads TGTGCCAGCAGTTCCCTCTCACCTACCGGCACAGATACGCAGTATTTT.

The V gene is TRBV18, the J gene TRBJ2-4; 7 bases are a match to TRBD1. Germline lookup yields CDR1 KGHSH and CDR2 LQKENI. This CDR3 spans 14 amino acids. V shed 5 bases, J shed 6 bases, and the junction held 7 bases outside the gene matches. The CDR3: CASSVRDSPNIQYF. CDR3 nucleotides: TGTGCCAGCTCAGTTCGGGACAGTCCAAACATTCAGTACTTC.

The chain carries TRBV5-5 and TRBJ2-3; TRBD1 aligns across 10 bases. V gave up 2 bases and J gave up 5 bases; unmatched junction bases: 11. This CDR3 region has 17 residues. Looked up from germline, CDR1 is SGHKS and CDR2 is YYEKEE (reference sequence). CDR3 nucleotides: TGTGCCAGCAGCTTCTATGACAGGGGGCAAACAAGAGATACGCAGTATTTT. This sequence encodes CASSFYDRGQTRDTQYF.

The CDR3 DNA sequence: TGCGCCAGCAGCCAAGCTCAGGACAGGTCTAATGAAAAACTGTTTTTT. Its translation: CASSQAQDRSNEKLFF. The rearrangement uses TRBV4-1 and TRBJ1-4, with 7 bases that match TRBD1. Germline assignment: CDR1 MGHRA and CDR2 YSYEKL. This CDR3 comprises 16 residues. Germline trimming cut 1 base from V and 3 bases from J; bases unmatched to any gene: 5.

The rearrangement links TRBV7-2 to TRBJ2-1, with no clear D. This CDR3 contains 19 residues. The V gene lost 4 bases and the J gene lost 6 bases, with 28 bases spanning the gap. Germline lookup yields CDR1 SGHTA and CDR2 FQGNSA. CDR3 sequence (DNA): TGTGCCAGCAGCTCCTTCCCGAGTCCCTCCTCCCTCGTGAGCAATGAGCAGTTCTTC. Translated: CASSSFPSPSSLVSNEQFF. Full variable domain (missing parts from reference TRBV7-2 and TRBJ2-1): GAGVSQSPSNKVTEKGKDVELRCDPISGHTALYWYRQSLGQGLEFLIYFQGNSAPDKSGLPSDRFSAERTGGSVSTLTIQRTQQEDSAVYLCASSSFPSPSSLVSNEQFFGPGTRLTVL.

CDR3 nucleotides: TGTGCCTGGAGTCGCGGGCAGGGGAACACCGGGGAGCTGTTTTTT. This gives the protein CAWSRGQGNTGELFF. The chain recombines TRBV30 with TRBJ2-2, with D possibly called TRBD1 or TRBD2 (5 bases each). Deletions cut 2 bases from V and 1 base from J, with 11 bases between. CDR1 and CDR2 from the germline V gene are GTSNPN and SVGIG (reference sequence). CDR3 length: 15 residues.

The chain recombines TRBV19 with TRBJ1-1; D is unresolved. Trimming left V 4 bases short and J 2 bases short, with 17 bases between. This CDR3 is built from 16 residues. The germline CDR1 and CDR2 sequences are LNHDA and SQIVND (reference sequence). The CDR3, as DNA: TGTGCCAGTAGTAACCCGACTTGGCAGCGAAACACTGAAGCTTTCTTT. It translates to CASSNPTWQRNTEAFF.

The chain combines TRBV11-2 with TRBJ2-7, with a tentative D call TRBD2 (6 bases). The germline V and J ends were trimmed by 5 bases and 2 bases, with 7 bases remaining between them. Germline assignment: CDR1 SGHAT and CDR2 FQNNGV. This CDR3 spans 12 amino acids. The CDR3 here is CASSRGAYEQYV. CDR3 DNA sequence: TGTGCCAGCAGCCGCGGGGCCTACGAGCAGTACGTC.

CDR3 residues: CASSLVGGSNTEAFF. The CDR3 coding sequence is TGTGCCAGCAGCTTAGTTGGGGGATCGAACACTGAAGCTTTCTTT. The V and J genes are TRBV7-2 and TRBJ1-1; D perhaps matches TRBD1 (5 bases). The germline V and J ends were trimmed by 1 base and 1 base, with 10 bases remaining between them. Per the germline V gene, CDR1 is SGHTA and CDR2 is FQGNSA. The CDR3 runs to 15 residues.

The V call is TRBV29-1, the J call TRBJ2-1, with D possibly being TRBD1 (7 bases). V was shortened by 5 bases and J by 6 bases, with 23 bases between the two germline ends. The CDR3 extends over 16 amino acids. Looked up from germline, CDR1 is SQVTM and CDR2 is ANQGSEA. CDR3 protein: CSVRGFDRVRVNEQFF. The CDR3 nucleotides read TGCAGCGTTCGGGGGTTCGACAGGGTAAGGGTCAATGAGCAGTTCTTC.

A single count supports this clone. J is TRBJ2-1 and V is TRBV7-9, with 10 bases aligning to TRBD2. With V trimmed by 5 bases and J by 5 bases, 9 bases remained unmatched. Germline V gives CDR1 SEHNR, CDR2 FQNEAQ (reference sequence). This CDR3 contains 16 residues. CDR3 sequence (DNA): TGTGCCAGCAGCCAGCTTGGACTAGCGGATAACAATGAGCAGTTCTTC. Protein product: CASSQLGLADNNEQFF.

The rearrangement links TRBV4-3 to TRBJ1-1, with 7 bases aligning to TRBD1. The CDR3 is 15 amino acids. The trim removed 2 bases at V and 5 bases at J, leaving 8 bases unmatched. In germline, CDR1 is LGHNA, CDR2 YSLEER. In DNA, the CDR3 is TGCGCCAGCAGCCAAAGGACAGGCGGCACGACTGAAGCTTTCTTT. Its translation: CASSQRTGGTTEAFF.

The rearrangement links TRBV6-5 to TRBJ1-5; no definite D call. Germline V gives CDR1 MNHEY, CDR2 SVGAGI. V was shortened by 6 bases and J by 2 bases, with 11 bases between the two germline ends. This CDR3 has 14 residues. The CDR3 coding sequence is TGTGCCAGCAGCGGTGGGCTCGGCAATCAGCCCCAGCATTTT. Its protein product is CASSGGLGNQPQHF.